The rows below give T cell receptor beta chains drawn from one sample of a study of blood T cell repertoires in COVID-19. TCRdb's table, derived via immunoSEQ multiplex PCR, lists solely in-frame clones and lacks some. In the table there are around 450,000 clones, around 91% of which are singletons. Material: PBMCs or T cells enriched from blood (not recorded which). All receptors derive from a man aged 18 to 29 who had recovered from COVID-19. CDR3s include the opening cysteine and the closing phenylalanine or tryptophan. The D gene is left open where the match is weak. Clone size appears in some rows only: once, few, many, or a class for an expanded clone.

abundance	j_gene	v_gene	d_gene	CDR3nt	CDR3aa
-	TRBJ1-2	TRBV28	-	TGTGCCAGCAGCGACCCCGGGACACCTGAGGATCGCTACACCTTC	CASSDPGTPEDRYTF
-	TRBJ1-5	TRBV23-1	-	TGCGCCAGCAGTCAAGGACAAGCTTTCAATCAGCCCCAGCATTTT	CASSQGQAFNQPQHF
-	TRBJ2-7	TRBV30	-	TGTGCCTGGACTGAGGGGGTCTATTCCTACGAGCAGTACTTC	CAWTEGVYSYEQYF
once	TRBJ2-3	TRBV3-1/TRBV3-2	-	TGTGCCAGCAGCCAAGAGCTAGGTCTAGATACGCAGTATTTT	CASSQELGLDTQYF
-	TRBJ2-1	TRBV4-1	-	TGCGCCAGCAGCCAAGGGACAGCGACCTACAATGAGCAGTTCTTC	CASSQGTATYNEQFF
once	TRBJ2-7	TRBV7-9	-	TGTGCCAGCAGCTTACAAGGGGCCTACGAGCAGTACTTC	CASSLQGAYEQYF
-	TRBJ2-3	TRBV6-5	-	TGTGCCAGCAGTCGGGACTCCGCAGATACGCAGTATTTT	CASSRDSADTQYF
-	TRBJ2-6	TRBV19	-	TGTGCCAGTAGTATAGGAGGCTCTGGGGCCAACGTCCTGACTTTC	CASSIGGSGANVLTF
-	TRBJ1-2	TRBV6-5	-	TGTGCCAGCACACGAACAGGATCCAACTATGGCTACACCTTC	CASTRTGSNYGYTF
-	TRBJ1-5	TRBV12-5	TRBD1	TGTGCTAGTGGTACCGGACAGGGGAGGTTCAATCAGCCCCAGCATTTT	CASGTGQGRFNQPQHF
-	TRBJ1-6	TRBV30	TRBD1	TGTGCCTGGAGGCCCCCGGGGCAGGGGGTGAATTCACCCCTCCACTTT	CAWRPPGQGVNSPLHF
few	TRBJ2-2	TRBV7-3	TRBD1	TGTGCCAGCAGCTCCCAGGGGGCGAACACCGGGGAGCTGTTTTTT	CASSSQGANTGELFF
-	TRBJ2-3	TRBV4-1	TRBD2	TGCGCCAGCAGCCAAGACGGGAGGTCGGATACGCAGTATTTT	CASSQDGRSDTQYF
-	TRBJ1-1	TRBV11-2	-	TGTGCCAGCAGCCGGCGCGGGACTGAAGCTTTCTTT	CASSRRGTEAFF
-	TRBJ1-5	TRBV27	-	TGTGCCAGCAGCTCCAGGGCGGACCGGGGGGTTGTCACTTCAAATCAGCCCCAGCATTTT	CASSSRADRGVVTSNQPQHF
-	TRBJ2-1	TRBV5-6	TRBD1	TGTGCCAGCAGCCCCACGGGACAGGGCAATGAGCAGTTCTTC	CASSPTGQGNEQFF
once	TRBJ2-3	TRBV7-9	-	TGTGCCAGCAGCCGATCGGTGGGAGGTAGCACAGATACGCAGTATTTT	CASSRSVGGSTDTQYF
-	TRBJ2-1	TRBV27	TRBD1	TGTGCCAGTCGGAAGGACAGGTCCTACAATGAGCAGTTCTTC	CASRKDRSYNEQFF
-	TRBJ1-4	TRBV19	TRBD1	TGTGCCAGTTGGGACAGCACAACTAATGAAAAACTGTTTTTT	CASWDSTTNEKLFF
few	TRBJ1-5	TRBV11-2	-	TGTGCCAGCAGCCTAAATTATGATCAGCCCCAGCATTTT	CASSLNYDQPQHF
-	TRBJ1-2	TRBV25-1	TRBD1	TGTGCCAGCAGGGGACAGGGAAGCTATGGCTACACCTTC	CASRGQGSYGYTF
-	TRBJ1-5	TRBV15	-	TGTGCCACCAGCAGATCCGGGAGCCGGCCCCAGCATTTT	CATSRSGSRPQHF
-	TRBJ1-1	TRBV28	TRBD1	TGTGCCAGCAGTTTAGGACAGGGGTCGGACACTGAAGCTTTCTTT	CASSLGQGSDTEAFF
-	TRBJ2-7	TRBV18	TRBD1	TGTGCCAGCTCACCCGACAGGGGCGAGCAGTACTTC	CASSPDRGEQYF
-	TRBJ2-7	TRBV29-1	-	TGCAGCGTTGTAACGGTTTCAAATTCCTACGAGCAGTACTTC	CSVVTVSNSYEQYF
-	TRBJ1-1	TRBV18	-	TGTGCCAGCTCACCGGTCAGAGCGACGAACACTGAAGCTTTCTTT	CASSPVRATNTEAFF
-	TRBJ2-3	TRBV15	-	TGTGCCACCAGCTCGAGGTGGGGCACAGATACGCAGTATTTT	CATSSRWGTDTQYF
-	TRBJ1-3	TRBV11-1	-	TGTGCCAGCAGCTCGAGCGACAGTCCGGGAAACACCATATATTTT	CASSSSDSPGNTIYF
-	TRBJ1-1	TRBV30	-	TGTGCCTGGAGTGTAAGTAGGAGGGCCACTGAAGCTTTCTTT	CAWSVSRRATEAFF